Included here is one TCR beta chain sequence, with context. This record belongs to a study of blood T cell repertoires in COVID-19. The method was immunoSEQ multiplex PCR; TCRdb's version includes in-frame clones alone and lacks a portion of them. The sample holds 330,000 or so clones; 88% are singletons and the top ten take under 1.2%. This CDR3 comprises 15 residues. Germline V gene sequence: CDR1 MNHEY, CDR2 SVGAGI. J lost 4 bases, V lost 7 bases, and 8 bases had no gene match. Sequences were obtained from PBMCs or T cells enriched from blood (not recorded which). J is TRBJ1-1 and V is TRBV6-5, with TRBD1 identical over 11 bases. The receptor comes from a woman aged 30 to 39 who had been exposed to COVID-19. CDR3 sequence reads: CASTTRTGGTTEAFF. CDR3 bases: TGTGCCAGCACTACGAGGACAGGGGGCACCACTGAAGCTTTCTTT.